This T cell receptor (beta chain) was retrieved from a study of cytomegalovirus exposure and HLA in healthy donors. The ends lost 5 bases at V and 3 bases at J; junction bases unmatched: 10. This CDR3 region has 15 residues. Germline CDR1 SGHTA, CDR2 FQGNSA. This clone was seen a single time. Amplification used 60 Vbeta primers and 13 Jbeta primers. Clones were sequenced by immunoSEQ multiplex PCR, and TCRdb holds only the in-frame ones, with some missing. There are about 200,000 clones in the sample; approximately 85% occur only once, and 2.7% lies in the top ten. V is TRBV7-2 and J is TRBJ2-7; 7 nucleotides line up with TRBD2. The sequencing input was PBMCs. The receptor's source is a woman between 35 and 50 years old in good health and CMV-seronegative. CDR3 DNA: TGTGCCAGCAGCCCCGAAGCGGGAAGGGTCTACGAGCAGTACTTC. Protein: CASSPEAGRVYEQYF.